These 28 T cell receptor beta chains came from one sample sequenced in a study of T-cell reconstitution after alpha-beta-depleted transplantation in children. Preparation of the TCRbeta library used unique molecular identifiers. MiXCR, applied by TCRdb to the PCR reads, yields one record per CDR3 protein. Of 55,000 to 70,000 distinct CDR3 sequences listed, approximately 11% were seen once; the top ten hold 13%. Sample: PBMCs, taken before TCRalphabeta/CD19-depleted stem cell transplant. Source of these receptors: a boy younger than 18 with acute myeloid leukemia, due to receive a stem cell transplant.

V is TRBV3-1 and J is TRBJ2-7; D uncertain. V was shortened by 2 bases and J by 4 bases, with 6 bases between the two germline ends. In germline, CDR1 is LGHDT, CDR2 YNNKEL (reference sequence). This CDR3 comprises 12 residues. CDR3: CASSQLNYEQYF. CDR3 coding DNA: TGTGCCAGCAGCCAACTTAATTACGAGCAGTACTTC.

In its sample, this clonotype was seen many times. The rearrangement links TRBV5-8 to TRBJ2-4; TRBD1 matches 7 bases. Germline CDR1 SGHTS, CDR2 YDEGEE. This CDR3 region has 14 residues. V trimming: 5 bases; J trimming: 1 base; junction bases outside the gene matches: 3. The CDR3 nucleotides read TGTGCCAGCAGGACCAGGGGGGCCAAAAACATTCAGTACTTC. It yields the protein CASRTRGAKNIQYF.

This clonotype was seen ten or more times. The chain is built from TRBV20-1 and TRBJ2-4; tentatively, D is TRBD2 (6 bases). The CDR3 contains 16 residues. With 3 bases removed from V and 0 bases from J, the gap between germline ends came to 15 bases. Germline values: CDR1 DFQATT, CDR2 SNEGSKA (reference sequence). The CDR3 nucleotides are TGCAGTGCTAGTGTTAGGGGACTTCTAGCCAAAAACATTCAGTACTTC. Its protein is CSASVRGLLAKNIQYF.

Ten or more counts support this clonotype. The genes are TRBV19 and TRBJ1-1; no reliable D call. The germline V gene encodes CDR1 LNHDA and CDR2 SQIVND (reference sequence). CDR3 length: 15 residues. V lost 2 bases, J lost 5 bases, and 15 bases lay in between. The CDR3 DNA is TGTGCCAGTAGTATACAGGCGGGGATTCGTACTGAAGCTTTCTTT. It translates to CASSIQAGIRTEAFF.

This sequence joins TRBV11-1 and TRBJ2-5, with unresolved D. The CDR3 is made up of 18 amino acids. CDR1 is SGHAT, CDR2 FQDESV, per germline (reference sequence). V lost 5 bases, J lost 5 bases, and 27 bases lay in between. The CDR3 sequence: CASSPFATGLTYGETQYF. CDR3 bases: TGTGCCAGCAGCCCTTTTGCGACCGGTCTCACGTATGGGGAGACCCAGTACTTC.

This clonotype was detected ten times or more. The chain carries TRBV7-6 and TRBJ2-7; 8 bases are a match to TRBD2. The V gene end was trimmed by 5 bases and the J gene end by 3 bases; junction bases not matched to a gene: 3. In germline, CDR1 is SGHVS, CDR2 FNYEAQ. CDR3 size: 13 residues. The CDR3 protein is CASSTGRVYEQYF. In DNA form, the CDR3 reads TGTGCCAGCAGCACCGGGAGGGTCTACGAGCAGTACTTC.

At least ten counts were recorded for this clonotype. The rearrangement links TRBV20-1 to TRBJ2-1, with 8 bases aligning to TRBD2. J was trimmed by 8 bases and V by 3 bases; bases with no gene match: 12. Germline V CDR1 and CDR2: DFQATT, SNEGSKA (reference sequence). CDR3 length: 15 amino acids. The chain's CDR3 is CSARSTSGPGYEQFF. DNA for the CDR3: TGCAGTGCTAGGAGTACTAGCGGACCGGGATATGAGCAGTTCTTC.

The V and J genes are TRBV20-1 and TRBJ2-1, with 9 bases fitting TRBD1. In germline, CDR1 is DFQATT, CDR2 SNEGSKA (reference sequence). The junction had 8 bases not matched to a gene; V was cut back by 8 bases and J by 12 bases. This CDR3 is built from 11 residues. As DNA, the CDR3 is TGCAGTTCGGACAGGGGATCGGGGCAGTTCTTC. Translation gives CSSDRGSGQFF.

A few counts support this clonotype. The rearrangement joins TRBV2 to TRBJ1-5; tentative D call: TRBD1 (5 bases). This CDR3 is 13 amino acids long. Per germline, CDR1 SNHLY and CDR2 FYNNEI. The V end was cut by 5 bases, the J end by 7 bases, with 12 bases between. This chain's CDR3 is CASSKGAEQPQHF. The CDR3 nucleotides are TGTGCCAGCAGTAAAGGGGCTGAACAGCCCCAGCATTTT. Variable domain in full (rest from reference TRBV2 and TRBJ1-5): EPEVTQTPSHQVTQMGQEVILRCVPISNHLYFYWYRQILGQKVEFLVSFYNNEISEKSEIFDDQFSVERPDGSNFTLKIRSTKLEDSAMYFCASSKGAEQPQHFGDGTRLSIL.

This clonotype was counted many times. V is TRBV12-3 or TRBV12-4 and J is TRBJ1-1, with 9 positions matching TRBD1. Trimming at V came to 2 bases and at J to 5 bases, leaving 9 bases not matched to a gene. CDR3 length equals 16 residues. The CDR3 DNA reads TGTGCCAGCAGTTTACCCGACAGGGGGAGAGGGACTGAAGCTTTCTTT. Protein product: CASSLPDRGRGTEAFF.

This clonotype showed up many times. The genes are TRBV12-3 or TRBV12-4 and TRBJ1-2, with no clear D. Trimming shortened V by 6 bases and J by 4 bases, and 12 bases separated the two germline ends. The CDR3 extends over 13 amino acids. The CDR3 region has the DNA TGTGCCAGCAGGACCGGACGCTCCTATGGCTACACCTTC. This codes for CASRTGRSYGYTF.

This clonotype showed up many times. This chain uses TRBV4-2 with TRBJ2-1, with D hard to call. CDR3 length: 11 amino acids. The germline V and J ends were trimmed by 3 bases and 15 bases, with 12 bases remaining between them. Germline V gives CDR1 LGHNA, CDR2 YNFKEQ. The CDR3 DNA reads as TGTGCCAGCAGCCAGGGCTACAGTACGTTCTTC. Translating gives CASSQGYSTFF.

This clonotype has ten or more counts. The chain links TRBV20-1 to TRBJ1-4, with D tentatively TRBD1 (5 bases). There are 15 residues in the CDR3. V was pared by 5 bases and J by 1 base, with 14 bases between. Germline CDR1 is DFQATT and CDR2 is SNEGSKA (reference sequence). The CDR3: CSALGDFGTNEKLFF. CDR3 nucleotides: TGCAGTGCTCTGGGGGACTTCGGAACTAATGAAAAACTGTTTTTT.

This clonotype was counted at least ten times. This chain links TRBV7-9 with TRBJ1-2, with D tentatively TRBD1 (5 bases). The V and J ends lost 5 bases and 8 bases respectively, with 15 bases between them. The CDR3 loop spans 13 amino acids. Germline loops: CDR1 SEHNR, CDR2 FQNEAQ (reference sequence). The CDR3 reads CASSPGHGYGYTF. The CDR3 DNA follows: TGTGCCAGCAGCCCCGGACATGGGTACGGCTACACCTTC.

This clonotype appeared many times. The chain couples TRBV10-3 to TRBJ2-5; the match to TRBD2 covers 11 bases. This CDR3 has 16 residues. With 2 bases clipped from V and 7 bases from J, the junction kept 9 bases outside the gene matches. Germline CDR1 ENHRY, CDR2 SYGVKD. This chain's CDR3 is CAISERTSGSPGTQYF. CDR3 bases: TGTGCCATCAGTGAGAGGACTAGCGGGTCCCCCGGGACCCAGTACTTC.

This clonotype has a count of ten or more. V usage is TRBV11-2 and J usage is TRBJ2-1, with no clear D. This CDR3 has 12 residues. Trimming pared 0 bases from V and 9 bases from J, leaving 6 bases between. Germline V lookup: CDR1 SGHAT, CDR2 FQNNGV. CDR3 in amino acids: CASSLDTVEQFF. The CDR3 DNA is TGTGCCAGCAGCTTAGACACGGTTGAGCAGTTCTTC.

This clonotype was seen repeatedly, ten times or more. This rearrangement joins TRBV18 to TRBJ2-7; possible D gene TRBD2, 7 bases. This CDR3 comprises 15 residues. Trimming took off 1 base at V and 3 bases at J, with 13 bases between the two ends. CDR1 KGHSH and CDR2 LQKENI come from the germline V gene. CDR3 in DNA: TGTGCCAGCTCACCACGAACAGGGAGGGACTACGAGCAGTACTTC. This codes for CASSPRTGRDYEQYF. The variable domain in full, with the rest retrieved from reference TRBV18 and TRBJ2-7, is NAGVMQNPRHLVRRRGQEARLRCSPMKGHSHVYWYRQLPEEGLKFMVYLQKENIIDESGMPKERFSAEFPKEGPSILRIQQVVRGDSAAYFCASSPRTGRDYEQYFGPGTRLTVT.

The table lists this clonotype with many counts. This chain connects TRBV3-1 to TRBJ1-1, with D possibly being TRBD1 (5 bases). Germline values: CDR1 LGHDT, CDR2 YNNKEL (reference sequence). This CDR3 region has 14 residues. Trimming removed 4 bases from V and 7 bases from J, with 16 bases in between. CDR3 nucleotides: TGTGCCAGCAGCCGTGGGGGGGAGGGGCATGAAGCTTTCTTT. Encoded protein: CASSRGGEGHEAFF.

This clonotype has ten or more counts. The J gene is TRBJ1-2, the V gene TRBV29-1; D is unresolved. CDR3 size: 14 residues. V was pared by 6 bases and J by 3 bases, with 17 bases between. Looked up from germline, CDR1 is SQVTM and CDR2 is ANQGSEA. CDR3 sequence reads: CSVYNQQRYYGYTF. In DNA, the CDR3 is TGCAGCGTGTATAACCAGCAGAGGTACTATGGCTACACCTTC.

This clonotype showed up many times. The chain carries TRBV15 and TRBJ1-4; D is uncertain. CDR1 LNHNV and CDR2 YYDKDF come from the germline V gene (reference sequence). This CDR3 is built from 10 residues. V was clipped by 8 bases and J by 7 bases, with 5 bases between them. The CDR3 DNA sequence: TGTGCCACCGGGAGTGAAAAACTGTTTTTT. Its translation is CATGSEKLFF.

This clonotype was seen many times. CDR3 region: CASSQQGLGYGYTF. DNA of the CDR3: TGTGCCAGCAGCCAACAGGGTCTCGGGTATGGCTACACCTTC. The V gene is TRBV14, the J gene TRBJ1-2; the D gene is possibly TRBD1 (5 bases). Trimming removed 2 bases at V and 5 bases at J, with 12 bases between. The CDR3 length is 14 residues. Germline CDR1 reads SGHDN; CDR2 reads FVKESK.

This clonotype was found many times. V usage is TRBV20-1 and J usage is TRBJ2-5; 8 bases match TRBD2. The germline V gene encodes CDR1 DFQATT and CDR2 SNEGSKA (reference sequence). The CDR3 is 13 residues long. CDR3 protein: CSGRRGGVETQYF. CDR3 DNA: TGCAGCGGACGACGGGGGGGCGTCGAGACCCAGTACTTC.

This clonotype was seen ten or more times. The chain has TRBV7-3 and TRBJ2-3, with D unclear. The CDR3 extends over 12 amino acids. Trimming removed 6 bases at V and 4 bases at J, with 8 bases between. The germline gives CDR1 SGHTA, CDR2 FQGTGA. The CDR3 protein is CASSSSPDTQYF. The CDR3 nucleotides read TGTGCCAGCAGTAGTTCCCCAGATACGCAGTATTTT. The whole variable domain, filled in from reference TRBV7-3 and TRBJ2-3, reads GAGVSQTPSNKVTEKGKYVELRCDPISGHTALYWYRQSLGQGPEFLIYFQGTGAADDSGLPNDRFFAVRPEGSVSTLKIQRTERGDSAVYLCASSSSPDTQYFGPGTRLTVL.

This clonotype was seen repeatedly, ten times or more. CDR3 nucleotides: TGCAGTGCGCCCTTGACTAGCGGGAACTCGGGGGAGCAGTACTTC. Translated, it gives CSAPLTSGNSGEQYF. The rearrangement links TRBV20-1 to TRBJ2-7, with 11 bases fitting TRBD2. CDR1 DFQATT and CDR2 SNEGSKA come from the germline V gene (reference sequence). The J segment lost 7 bases and the V segment lost 6 bases, leaving 14 bases of the junction unmatched. This CDR3 is 15 amino acids long.

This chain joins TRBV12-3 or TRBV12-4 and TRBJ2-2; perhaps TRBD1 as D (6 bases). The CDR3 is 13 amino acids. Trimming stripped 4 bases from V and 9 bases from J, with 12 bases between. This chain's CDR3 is CASSYPGTWELFF. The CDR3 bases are TGTGCCAGCAGTTACCCCGGGACATGGGAGCTGTTTTTT.

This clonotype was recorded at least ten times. The CDR3, as DNA: TGTGCCAGCAGTTTCCTCACTAGCGGGAGGGCCTACAATGAGCAGTTCTTC. It is translated as CASSFLTSGRAYNEQFF. V is TRBV27 and J is TRBJ2-1, with TRBD2 matching over 13 bases. The CDR3 length is 17 residues. J gave up 2 bases and V 3 bases, and 4 bases lay outside the gene matches. Germline V gives CDR1 MNHEY, CDR2 SMNVEV (reference sequence).

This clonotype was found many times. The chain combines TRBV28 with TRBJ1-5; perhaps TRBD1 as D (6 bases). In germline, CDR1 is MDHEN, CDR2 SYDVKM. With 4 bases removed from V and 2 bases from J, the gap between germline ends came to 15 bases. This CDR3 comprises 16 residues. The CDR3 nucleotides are TGTGCCAGCAGTTCCCCGGAGGGGGTAGGCAATCAGCCCCAGCATTTT. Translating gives CASSSPEGVGNQPQHF.

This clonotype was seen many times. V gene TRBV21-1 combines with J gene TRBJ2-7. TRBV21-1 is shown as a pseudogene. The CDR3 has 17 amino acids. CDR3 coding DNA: TGTGCCAGCAGCAAAGGGCGGGGATCTCGAAGAGATTACGAGCAGTACGTC. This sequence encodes CASSKGRGSRRDYEQYV.